This T cell receptor beta chain was recorded in a study of cytotoxic CD8 clonotypes in ibrutinib-treated CLL. Across the study: Following a median roughly 12 months of treatment, with a range of 6 to 36, response samples were taken. Findings and caveats of the study: At baseline, clonality was higher than in age-matched healthy donors and correlated with CD8+ counts. Contraction or stability on treatment characterized the public clonotypes, which were uncommon. Clonality went higher at ibrutinib response and then dropped back toward baseline at progression.

CDR3 length: 13 amino acids. Germline CDR1 MNHNY, CDR2 SVGAGI (reference sequence). Trimming cost V 4 bases and J 4 bases, with 8 bases left between them. There are a few counts of this clone. The target antigen is unknown. This table comes from immunoSEQ multiplex PCR, and its TCRdb copy is limited to in-frame clones, with some not included. The sample has some 200,000 clones, more than 70% seen once; the top ten hold around 10%. This sequence originates from a human donor with chronic lymphocytic leukemia. Sequences were derived from PBMCs, sampled after 12 months of ibrutinib treatment. This rearrangement joins TRBV6-6 to TRBJ1-5; D not resolved. The CDR3 loop is CASSSQSNQPQHF. Here the CDR3 DNA reads TGTGCCAGCAGTTCACAGAGTAATCAGCCCCAGCATTTT.